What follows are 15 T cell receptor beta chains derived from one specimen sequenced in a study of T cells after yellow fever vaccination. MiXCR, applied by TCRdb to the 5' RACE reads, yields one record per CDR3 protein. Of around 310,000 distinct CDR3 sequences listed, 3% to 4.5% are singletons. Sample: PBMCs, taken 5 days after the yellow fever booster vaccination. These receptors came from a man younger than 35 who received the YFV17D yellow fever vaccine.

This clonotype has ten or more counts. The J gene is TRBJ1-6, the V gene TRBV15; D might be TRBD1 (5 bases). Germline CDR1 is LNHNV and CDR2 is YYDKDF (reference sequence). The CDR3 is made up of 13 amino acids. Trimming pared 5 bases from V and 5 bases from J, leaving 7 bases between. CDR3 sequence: CATSPRDNSPLHF. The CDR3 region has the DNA TGTGCCACCAGCCCCAGGGATAATTCACCCCTCCACTTT.

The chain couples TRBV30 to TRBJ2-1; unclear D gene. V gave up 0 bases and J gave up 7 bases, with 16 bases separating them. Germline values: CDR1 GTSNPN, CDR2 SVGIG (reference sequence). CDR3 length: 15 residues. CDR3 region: CAWSVGTLEWNEQFF. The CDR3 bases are TGTGCCTGGAGTGTAGGTACTCTGGAATGGAATGAGCAGTTCTTC.

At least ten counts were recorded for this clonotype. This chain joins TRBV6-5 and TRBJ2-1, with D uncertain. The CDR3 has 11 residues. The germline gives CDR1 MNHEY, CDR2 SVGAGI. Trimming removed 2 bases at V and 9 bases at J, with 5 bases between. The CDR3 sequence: CASSYVGEQFF. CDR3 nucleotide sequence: TGTGCCAGCAGTTACGTGGGTGAGCAGTTCTTC.

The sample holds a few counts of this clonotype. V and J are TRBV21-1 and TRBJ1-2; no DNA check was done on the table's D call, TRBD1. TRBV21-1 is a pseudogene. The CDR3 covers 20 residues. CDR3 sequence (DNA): TGTGCCAGCAGCCTCAAAGCCACAGGGGCGGTAGAGCTAGGGAGTTATGGCTACACCTTC. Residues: CASSLKATGAVELGSYGYTF.

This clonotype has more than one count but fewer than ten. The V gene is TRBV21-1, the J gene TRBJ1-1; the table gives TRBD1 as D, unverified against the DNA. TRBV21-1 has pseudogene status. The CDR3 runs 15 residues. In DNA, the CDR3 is TGTGCCAGCGGCAGGGTGTCGGGACGGGGGATTTTAACTTTCTTT. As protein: CASGRVSGRGILTFF.

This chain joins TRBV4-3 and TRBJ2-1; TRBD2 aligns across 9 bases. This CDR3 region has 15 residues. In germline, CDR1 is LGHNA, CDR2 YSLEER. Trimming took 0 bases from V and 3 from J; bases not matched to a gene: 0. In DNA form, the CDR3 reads TGCGCCAGCAGCCAAGAACTAGCGGGCTACAATGAGCAGTTCTTC. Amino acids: CASSQELAGYNEQFF.

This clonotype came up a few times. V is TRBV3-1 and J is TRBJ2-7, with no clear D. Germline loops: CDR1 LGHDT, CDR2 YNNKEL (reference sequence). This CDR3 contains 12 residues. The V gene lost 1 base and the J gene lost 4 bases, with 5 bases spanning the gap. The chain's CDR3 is CASSQGEYEQYV. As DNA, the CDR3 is TGTGCCAGCAGCCAAGGTGAATACGAGCAGTACGTC.

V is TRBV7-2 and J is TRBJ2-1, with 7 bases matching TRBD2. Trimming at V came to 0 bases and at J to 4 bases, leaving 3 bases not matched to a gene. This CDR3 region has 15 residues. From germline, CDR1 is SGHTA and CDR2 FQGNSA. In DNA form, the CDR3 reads TGTGCCAGCAGCTTAGCGGGGGGGATTTACAATGAGCAGTTCTTC. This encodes CASSLAGGIYNEQFF.

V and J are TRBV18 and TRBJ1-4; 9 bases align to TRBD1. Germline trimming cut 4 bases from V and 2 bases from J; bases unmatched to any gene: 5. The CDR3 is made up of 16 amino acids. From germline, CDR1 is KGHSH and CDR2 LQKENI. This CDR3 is CASSLGQGSTNEKLFF. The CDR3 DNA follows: TGTGCCAGCTCACTCGGACAGGGGAGCACTAATGAAAAACTGTTTTTT.

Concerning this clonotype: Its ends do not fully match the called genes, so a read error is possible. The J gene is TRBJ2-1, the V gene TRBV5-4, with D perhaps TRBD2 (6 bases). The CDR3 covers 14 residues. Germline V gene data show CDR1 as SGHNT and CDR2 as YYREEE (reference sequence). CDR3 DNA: TGTGCCAGCAGCTTGGATGGGACTTCGTACAATGAGCAGTTC. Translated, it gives CASSLDGTSYNEQF.

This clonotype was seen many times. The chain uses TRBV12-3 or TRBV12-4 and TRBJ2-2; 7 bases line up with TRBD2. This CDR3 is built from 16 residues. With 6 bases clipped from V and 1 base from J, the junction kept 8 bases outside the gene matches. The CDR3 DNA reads TGTGCCAGCAGGCCCCTGGGGGGGGTGAACACCGGGGAGCTGTTTTTT. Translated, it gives CASRPLGGVNTGELFF.

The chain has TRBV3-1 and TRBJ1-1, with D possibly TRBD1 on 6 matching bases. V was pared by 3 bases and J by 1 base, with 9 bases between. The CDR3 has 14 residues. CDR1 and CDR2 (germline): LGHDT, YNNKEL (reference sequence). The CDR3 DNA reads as TGTGCCAGCAGCCATGGACAGCAGAACACTGAAGCTTTCTTT. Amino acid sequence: CASSHGQQNTEAFF.

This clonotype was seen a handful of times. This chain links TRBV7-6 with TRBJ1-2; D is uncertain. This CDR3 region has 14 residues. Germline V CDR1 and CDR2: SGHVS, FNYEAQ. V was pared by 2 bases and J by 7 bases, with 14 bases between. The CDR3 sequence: CASSLSPEFSGYTF. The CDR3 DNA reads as TGTGCCAGCAGCTTATCACCCGAATTTAGTGGCTACACCTTC.

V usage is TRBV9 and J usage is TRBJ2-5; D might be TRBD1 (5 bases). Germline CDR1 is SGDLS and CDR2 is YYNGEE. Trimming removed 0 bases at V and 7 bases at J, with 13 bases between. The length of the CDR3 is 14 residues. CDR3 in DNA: TGTGCCAGCAGCGTAGGTGGACACCTCGGGACCCAGTACTTC. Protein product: CASSVGGHLGTQYF.

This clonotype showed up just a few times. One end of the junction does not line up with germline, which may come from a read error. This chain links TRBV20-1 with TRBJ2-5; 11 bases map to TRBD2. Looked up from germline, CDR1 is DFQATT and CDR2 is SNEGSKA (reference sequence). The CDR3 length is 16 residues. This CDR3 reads CSARGLAGGYQETQYF. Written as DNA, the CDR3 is TGCAGTGCCAGAGGCCTAGCGGGGGGATACCAAGAGACCCAGTACTTC.